This T cell receptor (beta chain) was retrieved from a study of T cell clones after liver transplantation. Assay used: immunoSEQ multiplex PCR; TCRdb lists only in-frame clones, some missing. Of under 55,000 clones in the sample, roughly 84% were seen once. This specimen consisted of CD4+ T cells from blood, obtained 24 months after liver transplant. The sequence was collected from a human patient who received a liver transplant. Certain T cells may be donor cells from the graft.

The CDR3 region has the DNA TGTGCCAGCACCTATACAACTAATGAAAAACTGTTTTTT. It codes for CASTYTTNEKLFF. The chain is built from TRBV2 and TRBJ1-4; D not resolved. V lost 7 bases and J lost 0, with 6 bases in between. Looked up from germline, CDR1 is SNHLY and CDR2 is FYNNEI. The CDR3 has 13 amino acids.